This entry lists 31 T cell receptor beta chains sequenced from one sample in a study of cytomegalovirus exposure and HLA in healthy donors. Researchers ran the PCR with 60 Vbeta and 13 Jbeta primers. Clones were read by immunoSEQ multiplex PCR, and TCRdb kept only the in-frame ones, dropping some. The profile covers approximately 140,000 clones, with roughly 79% appearing a single time and roughly 2.8% taken by the ten largest. The specimen was PBMCs. These receptors all stem from a male donor in good health and CMV-seronegative.

V gene TRBV5-4 combines with J gene TRBJ2-7; TRBD1 matches at 10 bases. Germline V CDR1 and CDR2: SGHNT, YYREEE (reference sequence). J was trimmed by 3 bases and V by 0 bases; bases with no gene match: 3. This CDR3 has 15 residues. DNA of the CDR3: TGTGCCAGCAGCTTGGCCGGACAGGGGGGCTACGAGCAGTACTTC. Translating it yields CASSLAGQGGYEQYF.

The chain couples TRBV2 to TRBJ2-1, with 10 bases matching TRBD1. This CDR3 has 15 residues. The trim removed 1 base at V and 9 bases at J, leaving 6 bases unmatched. Per the germline V gene, CDR1 is SNHLY and CDR2 is FYNNEI. DNA for the CDR3: TGTGCCAGCAGTGAAGATTGGGGACAGGGGCCTGAGCAGTTCTTC. Its protein is CASSEDWGQGPEQFF.

V is TRBV27 and J is TRBJ2-7; D ambiguous. V shed 1 base and J shed 5 bases, with 9 bases lying between them. The V gene's germline CDR1 is MNHEY and CDR2 SMNVEV (reference sequence). The CDR3 consists of 13 residues. The CDR3, as DNA: TGTGCCAGCAGTTTATACGGGTACCACGAGCAGTACTTC. It yields the protein CASSLYGYHEQYF.

The chain couples TRBV5-8 to TRBJ1-4; 9 positions match TRBD1. Germline CDR1 reads SGHTS; CDR2 reads YDEGEE. CDR3 length: 17 residues. Trimming removed 4 bases from V and 0 bases from J; junction bases left unmatched: 7. The CDR3: CASSAQGALATNEKLFF. DNA for the CDR3: TGTGCCAGCAGCGCACAGGGGGCCCTTGCAACTAATGAAAAACTGTTTTTT.

The chain carries TRBV19 and TRBJ1-1, with D maybe TRBD1 (6 bases). CDR1 is LNHDA, CDR2 SQIVND, per germline (reference sequence). The germline V and J ends were trimmed by 3 bases and 1 base, with 18 bases remaining between them. This CDR3 has 17 amino acids. For the CDR3, the DNA is TGTGCCAGTAGTATCCTCGAATATACAGGGCCGAACACTGAAGCTTTCTTT. The encoded protein is CASSILEYTGPNTEAFF.

This chain uses TRBV5-1 with TRBJ1-5; 10 bases match TRBD1. The junction had 7 bases not matched to a gene; V was cut back by 4 bases and J by 6 bases. CDR3 size: 15 residues. Germline V gives CDR1 SGHRS, CDR2 YFSETQ. The CDR3 nucleotides read TGCGCCAGCAGCGTAGGGACAGGGGCAGGTCAGCCCCAGCATTTT. Translating it yields CASSVGTGAGQPQHF.

This clone occurred a few times. This chain connects TRBV6-4 to TRBJ2-1; tentatively, D is TRBD2 (6 bases). This CDR3 has 14 residues. Germline CDR1 and CDR2: MRHNA and SNTAGT. The ends were cut back, 4 bases at V and 7 bases at J, with 14 bases in the middle. The CDR3 loop reads CASSVRGEENEQFF. CDR3 sequence (DNA): TGTGCCAGCAGTGTTCGCGGGGAGGAAAATGAGCAGTTCTTC.

The chain is built from TRBV6-4 and TRBJ2-7, with TRBD2 matching over 7 bases. V was pared by 4 bases and J by 1 base, with 7 bases of the junction left unmatched. Germline CDR1 is MRHNA and CDR2 is SNTAGT. The CDR3 runs 15 residues. The CDR3 sequence is CASSVLAGQSYEQYF. The CDR3 coding sequence is TGTGCCAGCAGTGTTTTAGCGGGCCAATCCTACGAGCAGTACTTC.

V usage is TRBV27 and J usage is TRBJ2-7; 9 bases fit TRBD2. CDR1 is MNHEY, CDR2 SMNVEV, per germline (reference sequence). CDR3 size: 16 residues. Trimming removed 6 bases from V and 3 bases from J; junction bases left unmatched: 12. Written as DNA, the CDR3 is TGTGCCAGCAGCAGGGGGGGCGGGAGGGTCGTCTACGAGCAGTACTTC. Amino acids: CASSRGGGRVVYEQYF.

The CDR3 sequence: CSVVNAGGYGYTF. The CDR3 DNA reads TGCAGCGTTGTAAATGCGGGTGGATATGGCTACACCTTC. The chain uses TRBV29-1 and TRBJ1-2; unclear D gene. The V gene's germline CDR1 is SQVTM and CDR2 ANQGSEA. The CDR3 has 13 amino acids. Trimming removed 4 bases at V and 5 bases at J, with 14 bases between.

The chain has TRBV7-3 and TRBJ2-5; D remains unclear. Trimming cost V 2 bases and J 1 base, with 8 bases left between them. Germline lookup yields CDR1 SGHTA and CDR2 FQGTGA. The length of the CDR3 is 14 residues. In DNA, the CDR3 is TGTGCCAGCAGCTTATTGGGCTTCCAAGAGACCCAGTACTTC. This encodes CASSLLGFQETQYF. The full variable domain, in which reference TRBV7-3 and TRBJ2-5 provide the parts outside the CDR3, is GAGVSQTPSNKVTEKGKYVELRCDPISGHTALYWYRQSLGQGPEFLIYFQGTGAADDSGLPNDRFFAVRPEGSVSTLKIQRTERGDSAVYLCASSLLGFQETQYFGPGTRLLVL.

This chain connects TRBV7-2 to TRBJ2-7, with a weak D call TRBD2 (5 bases). Germline V gene lookup returns CDR1 SGHTA and CDR2 FQGNSA. Trimming cost V 1 base and J 3 bases, with 13 bases left between them. This CDR3 is 15 amino acids long. CDR3: CASSLEPGLVYEQYF. DNA of the CDR3: TGTGCCAGCAGCTTAGAACCGGGGTTAGTCTACGAGCAGTACTTC. Supplemented by reference TRBV7-2 and TRBJ2-7, the full variable domain reads GAGVSQSPSNKVTEKGKDVELRCDPISGHTALYWYRQSLGQGLEFLIYFQGNSAPDKSGLPSDRFSAERTGGSVSTLTIQRTQQEDSAVYLCASSLEPGLVYEQYFGPGTRLTVT.

The rearrangement joins TRBV7-9 to TRBJ1-2; the D is unclear. There are 15 residues in the CDR3. The V gene lost 1 base and the J gene lost 2 bases, with 11 bases spanning the gap. Germline V gene sequence: CDR1 SEHNR, CDR2 FQNEAQ (reference sequence). Here the CDR3 DNA reads TGTGCCAGCAGCTTAGGTTCAGGCGCAAACTATGGCTACACCTTC. Translation: CASSLGSGANYGYTF.

The rearrangement uses TRBV30 and TRBJ2-5; D is perhaps TRBD2 (6 bases). TRBJ2-7 explains the end of the DNA better; the J call may be wrong. The germline gives CDR1 GTSNPN, CDR2 SVGIG (reference sequence). There are 14 residues in the CDR3. The DNA of the CDR3 is TGTGCCTGGAGTGGCGCAGGGAGGCGGCGCGAGCAGTACTTC. It codes for CAWSGAGRRREQYF.

V is TRBV6-6 and J is TRBJ1-1, with 11 nucleotides matching TRBD1. Looked up from germline, CDR1 is MNHNY and CDR2 is SVGAGI (reference sequence). The junction had 4 bases not matched to a gene; V was cut back by 5 bases and J by 5 bases. The CDR3 length is 14 residues. As DNA, the CDR3 is TGTGCCAGCAGTGGGGGACAGGGGGGGACTGAAGCTTTCTTT. It yields the protein CASSGGQGGTEAFF.

The chain recombines TRBV5-1 with TRBJ2-1, with 11 bases identical to TRBD2. CDR1 SGHRS and CDR2 YFSETQ come from the germline V gene. With 0 bases clipped from V and 2 bases from J, the junction kept 1 base outside the gene matches. The CDR3 totals 16 residues. CDR3 loop: CASSLATSGTYNEQFF. CDR3 in DNA: TGCGCCAGCAGCTTGGCGACTAGCGGGACCTACAATGAGCAGTTCTTC. The full variable domain, its missing parts supplied by reference TRBV5-1 and TRBJ2-1, is KAGVTQTPRYLIKTRGQQVTLSCSPISGHRSVSWYQQTPGQGLQFLFEYFSETQRNKGNFPGRFSGRQFSNSRSEMNVSTLELGDSALYLCASSLATSGTYNEQFFGPGTRLTVL.

V and J are TRBV6-5 and TRBJ2-2, with 8 bases fitting TRBD1. The CDR3 consists of 13 residues. The germline CDR1 and CDR2 sequences are MNHEY and SVGAGI. V was clipped by 6 bases and J by 9 bases; unmatched bases: 6. The chain's CDR3 is CASSPTGARELFF. CDR3 in DNA: TGTGCCAGCAGCCCGACAGGGGCCAGGGAGCTGTTTTTT.

This clone was counted between two and nine times. The V and J genes are TRBV27 and TRBJ2-7; tentative D call: TRBD1 (5 bases). V was cut by 4 bases and J by 0 bases, with 16 bases left in between. This CDR3 region has 16 residues. Germline CDR1 MNHEY, CDR2 SMNVEV (reference sequence). The CDR3 loop reads CASSSLITGSSYEQYF. For the CDR3, the DNA is TGTGCCAGCAGTTCACTAATCACAGGAAGCTCCTACGAGCAGTACTTC.

CDR3 sequence (DNA): TGTGCCAGCAGCTTAGCGGCAATGGCAGGAATTCTGAACACTGAAGCTTTCTTT. As protein: CASSLAAMAGILNTEAFF. V is TRBV7-9 and J is TRBJ1-1; unclear D gene. Trimming removed 0 bases from V and 0 bases from J, with 17 bases in between. The CDR3 loop spans 18 amino acids. CDR1 and CDR2 (germline): SEHNR, FQNEAQ (reference sequence).

The chain joins TRBV9 to TRBJ2-1, with TRBD2 matching over 13 bases. The V gene's germline CDR1 is SGDLS and CDR2 YYNGEE. This CDR3 region has 15 residues. Trimming at V came to 2 bases and at J to 5 bases, leaving 1 base not matched to a gene. CDR3 nucleotide sequence: TGTGCCAGCAGCGTGGGACTAGCGGGGAACAATGAGCAGTTCTTC. Protein product: CASSVGLAGNNEQFF.

The rearrangement links TRBV7-6 to TRBJ2-5, with 12 nucleotides matching TRBD2. Germline loops: CDR1 SGHVS, CDR2 FNYEAQ. Trimming removed 4 bases from V and 4 bases from J; junction bases left unmatched: 16. The CDR3 runs 19 residues. The CDR3 region has the DNA TGTGCCAGCAGCTCAGGTCGACTAGCGGGGGCCGTAACGTTAGAGACCCAGTACTTC. Translated, it gives CASSSGRLAGAVTLETQYF.

A few counts support this clone. The chain uses TRBV30 and TRBJ1-5; 7 bases match TRBD1. The CDR3 length is 13 residues. CDR1 is GTSNPN and CDR2 is SVGIG in the germline V gene (reference sequence). After removal of 2 bases from V and 7 bases from J, the junction contained 5 bases not matched to a gene. This CDR3 reads CAWSNEGAQPQHF. The CDR3 DNA reads as TGTGCCTGGAGTAATGAGGGGGCACAGCCCCAGCATTTT.

This clone occurred a few times. The chain employs TRBV28 and TRBJ1-2; 7 bases are a match to TRBD1. CDR3 length: 14 amino acids. After removal of 5 bases from V and 4 bases from J, the junction contained 7 bases not matched to a gene. Germline CDR1 and CDR2: MDHEN and SYDVKM. The chain's CDR3 is CASSVGTAFYGYTF. CDR3 coding DNA: TGTGCCAGCAGTGTGGGGACAGCTTTCTATGGCTACACCTTC.

V and J are TRBV5-1 and TRBJ1-3, with D uncertain. This CDR3 contains 14 residues. Trimming shortened V by 2 bases and J by 6 bases, and 12 bases separated the two germline ends. The germline V gene has CDR1 SGHRS and CDR2 YFSETQ. The CDR3 coding sequence is TGCGCCAGCAGCTTCAGCCTGCAGGAAAACACCATATATTTT. Residues: CASSFSLQENTIYF.

The genes are TRBV27 and TRBJ1-2; D might be TRBD1 (5 bases). Germline V gene data show CDR1 as MNHEY and CDR2 as SMNVEV (reference sequence). The CDR3 extends over 12 amino acids. The germline V and J ends were trimmed by 6 bases and 4 bases, with 9 bases remaining between them. The CDR3 spells CASRGRFYGYTF. The CDR3 region has the DNA TGTGCCAGCAGGGGGCGGTTCTATGGCTACACCTTC.

The CDR3 loop is CASSLDRGRGYTF. The DNA for the CDR3 is TGTGCCAGCAGTTTGGACAGGGGGCGTGGCTACACCTTC. The chain employs TRBV6-5 and TRBJ1-2, with TRBD1 identical over 11 bases. The trim removed 4 bases at V and 7 bases at J, leaving 2 bases unmatched. The germline V gene has CDR1 MNHEY and CDR2 SVGAGI. The CDR3 totals 13 residues.

The chain couples TRBV4-2 to TRBJ1-1; the D is unclear. V lost 2 bases, J lost 0 bases, and 7 bases lay in between. CDR3 length: 14 residues. Germline lookup yields CDR1 LGHNA and CDR2 YNFKEQ. CDR3 amino acids: CASSQNPVNTEAFF. CDR3 DNA sequence: TGTGCCAGCAGCCAAAATCCCGTGAACACTGAAGCTTTCTTT.

This sequence joins TRBV7-3 and TRBJ2-4; the match to TRBD1 covers 9 bases. Germline CDR1 SGHTA, CDR2 FQGTGA. Trimming took 0 bases from V and 8 from J; bases not matched to a gene: 5. There are 15 residues in the CDR3. In nucleotides, the CDR3 is TGTGCCAGCAGCTTAACGTGGGGACAGGGTTACATTCAGTACTTC. Translating it yields CASSLTWGQGYIQYF. Full variable domain (outside the CDR3, taken from reference TRBV7-3 and TRBJ2-4): GAGVSQTPSNKVTEKGKYVELRCDPISGHTALYWYRQSLGQGPEFLIYFQGTGAADDSGLPNDRFFAVRPEGSVSTLKIQRTERGDSAVYLCASSLTWGQGYIQYFGAGTRLSVL.

This clone was detected a few times. The J gene is TRBJ2-4, the V gene TRBV5-4; 7 bases are a match to TRBD1. This CDR3 is built from 16 residues. Germline V gene sequence: CDR1 SGHNT, CDR2 YYREEE (reference sequence). The V gene end was trimmed by 4 bases and the J gene end by 1 base; junction bases not matched to a gene: 8. The CDR3 reads CASSTRTGGAKNIQYF. The CDR3 region has the DNA TGTGCCAGCAGCACCCGGACAGGTGGGGCCAAAAACATTCAGTACTTC.

This clone was counted only a few times. This rearrangement joins TRBV10-3 to TRBJ1-2; D is unclear. Per germline, CDR1 ENHRY and CDR2 SYGVKD. The CDR3 runs to 13 residues. The V and J ends lost 3 bases and 8 bases respectively, with 13 bases between them. CDR3 amino acids: CAISDGEGEGYTF. Here the CDR3 DNA reads TGTGCCATCAGTGACGGGGAGGGCGAAGGCTACACCTTC.

The chain couples TRBV6-1 to TRBJ2-7; 12 bases align to TRBD2. With 6 bases clipped from V and 5 bases from J, the junction kept 5 bases outside the gene matches. The CDR3 extends over 14 amino acids. Germline values: CDR1 MNHNS, CDR2 SASEGT. The CDR3 here is CASSETSGGDEQYF. The CDR3 region has the DNA TGTGCCAGCAGCGAGACTAGCGGGGGTGACGAGCAGTACTTC.